What follows are 21 T cell receptor beta chains derived from one specimen sequenced in a study of T cell responses to AZD1222 COVID-19 vaccine. This table comes from immunoSEQ multiplex PCR, and its TCRdb copy is limited to in-frame clones, with some not included. The sample has under 150,000 clones; roughly 88% are singletons. The material sequenced was peripheral blood, taken on day 0 of AZD1222 vaccination. These receptors all stem from an adult in good health.

The chain combines TRBV5-1 with TRBJ1-1, with D possibly matching TRBD1 (5 bases). The CDR3 is 14 amino acids. Germline-derived CDR1 and CDR2 are SGHRS and YFSETQ. The V and J ends lost 1 base and 4 bases respectively, with 11 bases between them. Written as DNA, the CDR3 is TGCGCCAGCAGCTTGATCGGGGCGCGCACTGAAGCTTTCTTT. This translates into CASSLIGARTEAFF.

The rearrangement uses TRBV28 and TRBJ2-4; 8 bases are shared with TRBD2. V shed 6 bases and J 3 bases; nucleotides not matched to a gene: 13. Germline V gene lookup returns CDR1 MDHEN and CDR2 SYDVKM. The CDR3 is made up of 17 amino acids. This CDR3 reads CASSPLKVAGNKNIQYF. The CDR3 bases are TGTGCCAGCAGCCCCCTAAAGGTAGCGGGAAACAAAAACATTCAGTACTTC.

The chain uses TRBV7-3 and TRBJ2-3, with D perhaps TRBD2 (6 bases). The CDR3 is made up of 16 amino acids. V lost 0 bases and J 3 bases, leaving 13 bases between the germline ends. Germline CDR1 reads SGHTA; CDR2 reads FQGTGA. In DNA form, the CDR3 reads TGTGCCAGCAGCTTAACGTCTGCTGGGAGGACAGATACGCAGTATTTT. Its translation: CASSLTSAGRTDTQYF.

The chain has TRBV5-6 and TRBJ1-1; TRBD1 is a possible D gene (6 bases). Germline CDR1 and CDR2: SGHDT and YYEEEE. The CDR3 sequence is 14 residues long. The germline V and J ends were trimmed by 6 bases and 3 bases, with 15 bases remaining between them. In nucleotides, the CDR3 is TGTGCCAGCACCGTCTCGGGGGGCTACACTGAAGCTTTCTTT. Its translation is CASTVSGGYTEAFF.

The rearrangement joins TRBV7-3 to TRBJ2-7, with TRBD2 matching over 11 bases. CDR3 length: 15 amino acids. V lost 6 bases, J lost 4 bases, and 8 bases stayed unmatched. Looked up from germline, CDR1 is SGHTA and CDR2 is FQGTGA. CDR3 nucleotide sequence: TGTGCCAGCAGTCCAACTAGCGGGGGTTTTTACGAGCAGTACTTC. Its protein is CASSPTSGGFYEQYF.

The V and J genes are TRBV4-1 and TRBJ2-3, with 12 bases lining up with TRBD2. With 4 bases clipped from V and 1 base from J, the junction kept 12 bases outside the gene matches. CDR3 size: 19 residues. Germline assignment: CDR1 MGHRA and CDR2 YSYEKL. The CDR3 loop is CASSPGLAGYPVRTDTQYF. The DNA of the CDR3 is TGCGCCAGCAGCCCGGGACTAGCGGGTTACCCAGTCCGCACAGATACGCAGTATTTT.

The CDR3 sequence is CASTIGTGGLGTEAFF. The CDR3 nucleotides are TGTGCCAGCACCATTGGGACAGGGGGCTTGGGGACTGAAGCTTTCTTT. The V and J genes are TRBV28 and TRBJ1-1; 12 bases match TRBD1. V trimming: 7 bases; J trimming: 5 bases; junction bases outside the gene matches: 11. The germline V gene has CDR1 MDHEN and CDR2 SYDVKM. The CDR3 runs 16 residues.

The chain joins TRBV7-9 to TRBJ1-1; a weak D match, TRBD1 (6 bases). The CDR3 covers 11 residues. Germline V CDR1 and CDR2: SEHNR, FQNEAQ (reference sequence). V was trimmed by 5 bases and J by 6 bases, leaving 7 bases between them. The CDR3 sequence: CASSTGSEAFF. In DNA, the CDR3 is TGTGCCAGCAGCACAGGGTCTGAAGCTTTCTTT.

This chain links TRBV19 with TRBJ2-7, with D possibly matching TRBD2 (6 bases). CDR1 is LNHDA and CDR2 is SQIVND in the germline V gene (reference sequence). The CDR3 loop spans 13 amino acids. V lost 3 bases and J lost 3, with 9 bases in between. CDR3 DNA: TGTGCCAGTAGTATGACTAGTCACTACGAGCAGTACTTC. This codes for CASSMTSHYEQYF.

The chain links TRBV7-2 to TRBJ2-5; 7 bases map to TRBD1. The germline V gene has CDR1 SGHTA and CDR2 FQGNSA. V trimming: 5 bases; J trimming: 5 bases; junction bases outside the gene matches: 14. The CDR3 sequence is 16 residues long. CDR3 in amino acids: CASSLRRQGLRETQYF. CDR3 DNA sequence: TGTGCCAGCAGCCTCCGAAGACAGGGATTAAGGGAGACCCAGTACTTC.

The chain employs TRBV30 and TRBJ1-5; D remains unclear. Trimming pared 0 bases from V and 6 bases from J, leaving 9 bases between. Per the germline V gene, CDR1 is GTSNPN and CDR2 is SVGIG (reference sequence). The CDR3 runs 13 residues. CDR3 DNA: TGTGCCTGGAGTGTATCCGGGAGTCAGCCCCAGCATTTT. As protein: CAWSVSGSQPQHF. The variable domain in full, with the rest retrieved from reference TRBV30 and TRBJ1-5, is SQTIHQWPATLVQPVGSPLSLECTVEGTSNPNLYWYRQAAGRGLQLLFYSVGIGQISSEVPQNLSASRPQDRQFILSSKKLLLSDSGFYLCAWSVSGSQPQHFGDGTRLSIL.

The J gene is TRBJ2-1, the V gene TRBV5-8; 8 bases are a match to TRBD2. Germline CDR1 is SGHTS and CDR2 is YDEGEE. J lost 1 base, V lost 2 bases, and 2 bases had no gene match. The CDR3 runs to 15 residues. CDR3: CASSFSGTSYNEQFF. The CDR3 nucleotides read TGTGCCAGCAGCTTTAGCGGGACATCCTACAATGAGCAGTTCTTC.

The chain joins TRBV5-4 to TRBJ2-7, with 8 positions matching TRBD1. CDR1 SGHNT and CDR2 YYREEE come from the germline V gene (reference sequence). There are 14 residues in the CDR3. With 1 base clipped from V and 3 bases from J, the junction kept 3 bases outside the gene matches. CDR3 sequence: CASSLNRGSYEQYF. DNA of the CDR3: TGTGCCAGCAGCTTGAACAGGGGGAGCTACGAGCAGTACTTC.

This clone was seen only a few times. J is TRBJ2-5 and V is TRBV5-1; D is unclear. This CDR3 comprises 13 residues. Trimming left V 0 bases short and J 4 bases short, with 7 bases between. Germline CDR1 and CDR2: SGHRS and YFSETQ. CDR3 region: CASSLAGAETQYF. CDR3 DNA sequence: TGCGCCAGCAGCTTGGCGGGTGCAGAGACCCAGTACTTC.

This chain joins TRBV27 and TRBJ1-1; no definite D call. The germline V gene has CDR1 MNHEY and CDR2 SMNVEV (reference sequence). V was pared by 5 bases and J by 0 bases, with 10 bases between. CDR3 length: 14 residues. The CDR3 here is CASSLTTVNTEAFF. The CDR3 DNA follows: TGTGCCAGCAGTCTGACTACGGTGAACACTGAAGCTTTCTTT.

V gene TRBV2 combines with J gene TRBJ1-1; D remains unclear. Germline V CDR1 and CDR2: SNHLY, FYNNEI. Trimming stripped 4 bases from V and 6 bases from J, with 12 bases between. CDR3 length: 13 amino acids. The CDR3 spells CASSGAGRAEAFF. In nucleotides, the CDR3 is TGTGCCAGCAGTGGGGCCGGGCGCGCTGAAGCTTTCTTT.

In this sample, this clone turned up a few times. The gene calls are TRBV6-2 or TRBV6-3 and TRBJ1-5; no firm D call. Trimming stripped 4 bases from V and 0 bases from J, with 7 bases between. Per the germline V gene, CDR1 is MNHEY and CDR2 is SVGEGT. This CDR3 comprises 14 residues. CDR3 region: CASSSGNSNQPQHF. In DNA, the CDR3 is TGTGCCAGCAGTTCGGGGAATAGCAATCAGCCCCAGCATTTT.

This chain uses TRBV5-1 with TRBJ2-1, with D perhaps matching TRBD1 (5 bases). The CDR3 covers 15 residues. CDR1 and CDR2 from the germline V gene are SGHRS and YFSETQ. V lost 1 base and J 3 bases, leaving 11 bases between the germline ends. CDR3 protein: CASSLTAGNYNEQFF. The DNA of the CDR3 is TGCGCCAGCAGCTTGACGGCAGGGAACTACAATGAGCAGTTCTTC.

V is TRBV3-1 (or the pseudogene TRBV3-2) and J is TRBJ1-2; TRBD1 aligns across 7 bases. This CDR3 has 15 amino acids. Trimming removed 1 base from V and 6 bases from J; junction bases left unmatched: 8. Germline assignment: CDR1 LGHDT and CDR2 YNNKEL (reference sequence). The CDR3 loop reads CASSQVPSQGNGYTF. The CDR3 coding sequence is TGTGCCAGCAGCCAAGTACCTTCACAGGGGAATGGCTACACCTTC.

This chain joins TRBV10-3 and TRBJ2-1; 13 nucleotides match TRBD2. Germline lookup yields CDR1 ENHRY and CDR2 SYGVKD. The CDR3 sequence is 16 residues long. The V gene end was trimmed by 6 bases and the J gene end by 7 bases; junction bases not matched to a gene: 9. CDR3 region: CAIRQGLAGALNEQFF. Here the CDR3 DNA reads TGTGCCATCAGGCAAGGACTAGCGGGGGCCTTAAATGAGCAGTTCTTC.

This clone is a singleton in its sample. J is TRBJ2-5 and V is TRBV5-1; a possible D gene is TRBD2 (6 bases). V shed 4 bases and J shed 5 bases, with 15 bases lying between them. The CDR3 is 14 residues long. Germline V gene sequence: CDR1 SGHRS, CDR2 YFSETQ. In nucleotides, the CDR3 is TGCGCCAGCAGCGGAGGCTGGGGGGACGAGACCCAGTACTTC. This gives the protein CASSGGWGDETQYF. The full variable domain, its missing parts supplied by reference TRBV5-1 and TRBJ2-5, is KAGVTQTPRYLIKTRGQQVTLSCSPISGHRSVSWYQQTPGQGLQFLFEYFSETQRNKGNFPGRFSGRQFSNSRSEMNVSTLELGDSALYLCASSGGWGDETQYFGPGTRLLVL.